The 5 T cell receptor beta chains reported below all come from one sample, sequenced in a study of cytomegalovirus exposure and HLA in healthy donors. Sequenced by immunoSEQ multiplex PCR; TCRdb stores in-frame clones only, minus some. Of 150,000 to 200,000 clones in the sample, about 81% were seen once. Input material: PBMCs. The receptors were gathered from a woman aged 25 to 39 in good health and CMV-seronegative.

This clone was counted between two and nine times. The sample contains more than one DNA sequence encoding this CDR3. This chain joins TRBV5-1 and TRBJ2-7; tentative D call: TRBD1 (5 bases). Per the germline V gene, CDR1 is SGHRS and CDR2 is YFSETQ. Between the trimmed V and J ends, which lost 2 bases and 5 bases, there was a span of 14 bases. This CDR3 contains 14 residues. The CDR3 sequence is CASSLDSGSDEQYF. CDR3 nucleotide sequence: TGCGCCAGCAGCTTAGACAGTGGGTCGGACGAGCAGTACTTC. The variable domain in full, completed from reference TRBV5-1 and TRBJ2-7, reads KAGVTQTPRYLIKTRGQQVTLSCSPISGHRSVSWYQQTPGQGLQFLFEYFSETQRNKGNFPGRFSGRQFSNSRSEMNVSTLELGDSALYLCASSLDSGSDEQYFGPGTRLTVT.

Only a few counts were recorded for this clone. CDR3 sequence reads: CASSPDRADEQYF. The CDR3 bases are TGTGCCAGCAGCCCGGACAGGGCCGACGAGCAGTACTTC. The rearrangement links TRBV5-6 to TRBJ2-7; 8 positions agree with TRBD1. The CDR3 totals 13 residues. CDR1 and CDR2 (germline): SGHDT, YYEEEE. With V trimmed by 4 bases and J by 5 bases, 5 bases remained unmatched.

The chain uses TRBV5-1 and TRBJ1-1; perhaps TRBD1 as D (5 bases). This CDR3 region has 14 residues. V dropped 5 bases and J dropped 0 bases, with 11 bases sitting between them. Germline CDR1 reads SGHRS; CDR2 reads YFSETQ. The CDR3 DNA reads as TGCGCCAGCAGACCAGGGCTCATGAACACTGAAGCTTTCTTT. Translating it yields CASRPGLMNTEAFF.

The CDR3 reads CSGMDKASEAFF. The CDR3 bases are TGCAGCGGTATGGACAAAGCCTCTGAAGCTTTCTTT. The gene calls are TRBV29-1 and TRBJ1-1, with D perhaps matching TRBD1 (5 bases). Germline V gene lookup returns CDR1 SQVTM and CDR2 ANQGSEA. The V and J ends lost 7 bases and 6 bases respectively, with 15 bases between them. The CDR3 is 12 residues long.

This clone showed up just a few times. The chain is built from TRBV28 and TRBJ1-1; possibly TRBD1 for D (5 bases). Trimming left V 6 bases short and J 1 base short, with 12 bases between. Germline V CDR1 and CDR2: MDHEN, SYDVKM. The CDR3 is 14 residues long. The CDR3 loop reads CASSFPGGNTEAFF. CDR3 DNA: TGTGCCAGCAGCTTCCCGGGGGGGAACACTGAAGCTTTCTTT.